The 22 T cell receptor beta chains in this list originate from one sample, sequenced in a study of blood T cell repertoires in COVID-19. The protocol was immunoSEQ multiplex PCR, while the TCRdb copy is restricted to in-frame clones and leaves out a portion. The sample carries 150,000 to 200,000 clones, roughly 80% recorded once. The sample consisted of peripheral blood. These TCRs come from a man in his sixties with active or convalescent COVID-19.

CDR3 in DNA: TGTGCCAGTAGTATAGATTCGGCTAGCGGGCAACAAGCGCAGTTCTTC. Translated, it gives CASSIDSASGQQAQFF. J is TRBJ2-1 and V is TRBV19, with 8 bases fitting TRBD2. The junction had 13 bases not matched to a gene; V was cut back by 0 bases and J by 12 bases. The germline V gene has CDR1 LNHDA and CDR2 SQIVND (reference sequence). The CDR3 totals 16 residues.

This chain links TRBV5-1 with TRBJ1-2; D perhaps matches TRBD1 (5 bases). Trimming shortened V by 3 bases and J by 0 bases, and 6 bases separated the two germline ends. Germline V gene lookup returns CDR1 SGHRS and CDR2 YFSETQ. This CDR3 contains 13 residues. The CDR3 loop is CASSSRANYGYTF. The CDR3 DNA reads TGCGCCAGCAGCTCCAGGGCTAACTATGGCTACACCTTC. Full variable domain (outside the CDR3, taken from reference TRBV5-1 and TRBJ1-2): KAGVTQTPRYLIKTRGQQVTLSCSPISGHRSVSWYQQTPGQGLQFLFEYFSETQRNKGNFPGRFSGRQFSNSRSEMNVSTLELGDSALYLCASSSRANYGYTFGSGTRLTVV.

The V and J genes are TRBV19 and TRBJ2-1; D call uncertain. Trimming cost V 4 bases and J 9 bases, with 13 bases left between them. The CDR3 runs to 13 residues. From germline, CDR1 is LNHDA and CDR2 SQIVND (reference sequence). Here the CDR3 reads CASSRQNNPEQFF. CDR3 bases: TGTGCCAGTAGTAGGCAGAACAACCCTGAGCAGTTCTTC. Together with reference TRBV19 and TRBJ2-1, the CDR3 gives the full variable domain: DGGITQSPKYLFRKEGQNVTLSCEQNLNHDAMYWYRQDPGQGLRLIYYSQIVNDFQKGDIAEGYSVSREKKESFPLTVTSAQKNPTAFYLCASSRQNNPEQFFGPGTRLTVL.

This clone has only one observation. This chain links TRBV19 with TRBJ2-1; D remains unclear. The CDR3 spans 13 residues. The V end was cut by 5 bases, the J end by 8 bases, with 13 bases between. Germline V gives CDR1 LNHDA, CDR2 SQIVND (reference sequence). This CDR3 is CASSVKRFDEQFF. The DNA for the CDR3 is TGTGCCAGTAGTGTGAAGAGGTTCGATGAGCAGTTCTTC.

In this sample, this clone turned up a few times. The chain uses TRBV7-2 and TRBJ2-5; 8 positions match TRBD1. Germline V CDR1 and CDR2: SGHTA, FQGNSA. J gave up 1 base and V 5 bases, and 3 bases lay outside the gene matches. The CDR3 spans 14 residues. In DNA, the CDR3 is TGTGCCAGCAGCAAGGGACAGGCCCAAGAGACCCAGTACTTC. Translating it yields CASSKGQAQETQYF.

The chain links TRBV7-8 to TRBJ2-5; 9 bases are shared with TRBD2. The CDR3 has 14 residues. The germline V gene encodes CDR1 SGHVS and CDR2 FQNEAQ. Trimming removed 2 bases from V and 4 bases from J; junction bases left unmatched: 2. The CDR3: CASSLWREGETQYF. DNA for the CDR3: TGTGCCAGCAGCTTATGGCGGGAGGGAGAGACCCAGTACTTC.

This clone was detected only once. The chain carries TRBV27 and TRBJ2-7, with 12 bases fitting TRBD1. Per the germline V gene, CDR1 is MNHEY and CDR2 is SMNVEV (reference sequence). Trimming cost V 4 bases and J 5 bases; bases outside gene matches: 3. The CDR3 runs to 14 residues. The CDR3 sequence is CASSSGTGGNEQYF. The CDR3, as DNA: TGTGCCAGCAGTTCTGGGACAGGGGGCAACGAGCAGTACTTC.

The V call is TRBV28, the J call TRBJ1-2; 9 nucleotides agree with TRBD1. Germline values: CDR1 MDHEN, CDR2 SYDVKM. Germline trimming cut 3 bases from V and 8 bases from J; bases unmatched to any gene: 13. There are 16 residues in the CDR3. The CDR3: CASSFPPGQGKVGYTF. The CDR3 DNA reads TGTGCCAGCAGTTTCCCCCCCGGACAGGGGAAAGTCGGCTACACCTTC.

The V gene is TRBV2, the J gene TRBJ2-2, with D perhaps TRBD1 (5 bases). This CDR3 contains 13 residues. Germline V CDR1 and CDR2: SNHLY, FYNNEI. Trimming cost V 6 bases and J 1 base, with 6 bases left between them. In nucleotides, the CDR3 is TGTGCCAGCAGCACAGGGAACACCGGGGAGCTGTTTTTT. The encoded protein is CASSTGNTGELFF.

The V and J genes are TRBV10-3 and TRBJ1-6; D unclear. The CDR3 extends over 13 amino acids. V was trimmed by 10 bases and J by 7 bases, leaving 14 bases between them. CDR1 and CDR2 (germline): ENHRY, SYGVKD. DNA for the CDR3: TGTGCCACCTACGGGGTTGAGAATTCACCCCTCCACTTT. The encoded protein is CATYGVENSPLHF.

The CDR3 region is CASSAPGGLSSYNEQFF. In DNA form, the CDR3 reads TGTGCCAGCAGCGCGCCAGGAGGCCTCAGCTCCTACAATGAGCAGTTCTTC. This rearrangement joins TRBV7-6 to TRBJ2-1; perhaps TRBD2 as D (5 bases). V was trimmed by 5 bases and J by 0 bases, leaving 17 bases between them. The CDR3 sequence is 17 residues long. From germline, CDR1 is SGHVS and CDR2 FNYEAQ. The full variable domain, completed using reference TRBV7-6 and TRBJ2-1, is GAGVSQSPRYKVTKRGQDVALRCDPISGHVSLYWYRQALGQGPEFLTYFNYEAQQDKSGLPNDRFSAERPEGSISTLTIQRTEQRDSAMYRCASSAPGGLSSYNEQFFGPGTRLTVL.

The chain joins TRBV6-6 to TRBJ2-2; D is unclear. From germline, CDR1 is MNHNY and CDR2 SVGAGI (reference sequence). Trimming left V 1 base short and J 7 bases short, with 13 bases between. The CDR3 runs to 15 residues. In DNA form, the CDR3 reads TGTGCCAGCAGTTACTTAAGCGTGACGGGCGGGGAGCTGTTTTTT. Protein: CASSYLSVTGGELFF.

The chain joins TRBV19 to TRBJ2-5; D is ambiguous. Germline V gives CDR1 LNHDA, CDR2 SQIVND (reference sequence). V shed 3 bases and J shed 4 bases, with 9 bases lying between them. The CDR3 consists of 13 residues. CDR3 DNA: TGTGCCAGTAGTATTGGCCAAAGAGAGACCCAGTACTTC. As protein: CASSIGQRETQYF.

The chain has TRBV19 and TRBJ1-5, with D unresolved. Per germline, CDR1 LNHDA and CDR2 SQIVND (reference sequence). Trimming pared 8 bases from V and 0 bases from J, leaving 14 bases between. This CDR3 has 15 amino acids. Here the CDR3 reads CASHSGDFSNQPQHF. CDR3 bases: TGTGCCAGTCATTCGGGAGACTTTAGCAATCAGCCCCAGCATTTT.

The chain carries TRBV5-1 and TRBJ2-1; TRBD2 agrees at 11 bases. The germline CDR1 and CDR2 sequences are SGHRS and YFSETQ. This CDR3 spans 16 amino acids. The junction had 5 bases not matched to a gene; V was cut back by 3 bases and J by 3 bases. CDR3 sequence: CASSSVSGRVYNEQFF. The CDR3 coding sequence is TGCGCCAGCAGCTCGGTTAGCGGGAGGGTCTACAATGAGCAGTTCTTC.

This clone came up a few times. The chain is built from TRBV12-3 or TRBV12-4 and TRBJ1-1; D is unclear. CDR3 size: 13 residues. Trimming cost V 6 bases and J 2 bases, with 10 bases left between them. CDR3 in DNA: TGTGCCAGCAGCTTCCAGGCCAACACTGAAGCTTTCTTT. Translating it yields CASSFQANTEAFF.

V usage is TRBV7-9 and J usage is TRBJ1-6; 12 bases are a match to TRBD1. J was trimmed by 7 bases and V by 1 base; bases with no gene match: 8. Per germline, CDR1 SEHNR and CDR2 FQNEAQ (reference sequence). CDR3 length: 18 residues. CDR3 sequence (DNA): TGTGCCAGCAGCTTAGGGGACAGGGGGCCCCTCGGGAATTCACCCCTCCACTTT. It encodes CASSLGDRGPLGNSPLHF. Full variable domain (outside the CDR3, taken from reference TRBV7-9 and TRBJ1-6): DTGVSQNPRHKITKRGQNVTFRCDPISEHNRLYWYRQTLGQGPEFLTYFQNEAQLEKSRLLSDRFSAERPKGSFSTLEIQRTEQGDSAMYLCASSLGDRGPLGNSPLHFGNGTRLTVT.

The J gene is TRBJ2-3, the V gene TRBV7-2, with TRBD2 identical over 8 bases. Germline V lookup: CDR1 SGHTA, CDR2 FQGNSA. V shed 2 bases and J 6 bases; nucleotides not matched to a gene: 4. This CDR3 contains 14 residues. The CDR3 sequence: CASSLSTSADTQYF. CDR3 nucleotide sequence: TGTGCCAGCAGCTTATCGACTAGCGCCGATACGCAGTATTTT.

This sequence joins TRBV20-1 and TRBJ2-4, with 7 bases lining up with TRBD1. The CDR3 has 9 residues. Germline assignment: CDR1 DFQATT and CDR2 SNEGSKA (reference sequence). With 5 bases clipped from V and 15 bases from J, the junction kept 4 bases outside the gene matches. CDR3 in amino acids: CSARDRWYF. CDR3 DNA: TGCAGTGCTCGGGACAGATGGTACTTC.

V usage is TRBV9 and J usage is TRBJ2-7; weak D call: TRBD2 (6 bases). Germline lookup yields CDR1 SGDLS and CDR2 YYNGEE. Trimming removed 4 bases from V and 2 bases from J, with 10 bases in between. This CDR3 is 13 amino acids long. The CDR3 nucleotides are TGTGCCAGCAGCCGGGACTTTCCCTACGAGCAGTACTTC. Translating gives CASSRDFPYEQYF.

V gene TRBV7-9 combines with J gene TRBJ2-7, with TRBD2 matching over 12 bases. This CDR3 contains 16 residues. Per germline, CDR1 SEHNR and CDR2 FQNEAQ (reference sequence). V lost 2 bases and J lost 5; bases outside the gene matches: 7. CDR3 residues: CASSLLAGGSLDEQYF. The CDR3 bases are TGTGCCAGCAGCTTACTAGCGGGAGGGTCGTTAGACGAGCAGTACTTC. The complete variable domain, with remaining parts taken from reference TRBV7-9 and TRBJ2-7, reads DTGVSQNPRHKITKRGQNVTFRCDPISEHNRLYWYRQTLGQGPEFLTYFQNEAQLEKSRLLSDRFSAERPKGSFSTLEIQRTEQGDSAMYLCASSLLAGGSLDEQYFGPGTRLTVT.

The V gene is TRBV5-4, the J gene TRBJ2-3, with D tentatively TRBD2 (5 bases). CDR3 length: 15 amino acids. V was shortened by 4 bases and J by 6 bases, with 18 bases between the two germline ends. The germline gives CDR1 SGHNT, CDR2 YYREEE (reference sequence). The CDR3 reads CASSPLPGFDDTQYF. DNA of the CDR3: TGTGCCAGCAGCCCCCTCCCGGGATTTGATGATACGCAGTATTTT. The full variable domain, with the rest looked up from reference TRBV5-4 and TRBJ2-3, is ETGVTQSPTHLIKTRGQQVTLRCSSQSGHNTVSWYQQALGQGPQFIFQYYREEENGRGNFPPRFSGLQFPNYSSELNVNALELDDSALYLCASSPLPGFDDTQYFGPGTRLTVL.